The 27 T cell receptor beta chains reported below all come from one sample, sequenced in a study of blood T cell repertoires in COVID-19. Generated by immunoSEQ multiplex PCR, the TCRdb table keeps only in-frame clones and is missing some. This sample has 68,000 or so clones, with roughly 84% found just once. Sequenced: peripheral blood. The receptors stem from a woman aged 50 to 60 with acute or convalescent COVID-19.

This clone was seen more than once but under ten times. This same CDR3 is encoded by further DNA sequences in the sample. This chain links TRBV3-1 (or the pseudogene TRBV3-2) with TRBJ1-2, with unresolved D. Trimming removed 1 base at V and 4 bases at J, with 10 bases between. The CDR3 consists of 14 residues. Germline V CDR1 and CDR2: LGHDT, YNNKEL (reference sequence). Here the CDR3 DNA reads TGTGCCAGCAGCCAAGGGCGTACAGTCTATGGCTACACCTTC. Translation gives CASSQGRTVYGYTF.

The rearrangement joins TRBV4-1 to TRBJ1-1, with 7 bases fitting TRBD1. Trimming took 6 bases from V and 0 from J; bases not matched to a gene: 4. CDR1 and CDR2 (germline): MGHRA, YSYEKL. This CDR3 is built from 14 residues. The CDR3 loop is CASSRDSMNTEAFF. The CDR3 DNA sequence: TGCGCCAGCAGTAGGGACAGCATGAACACTGAAGCTTTCTTT.

This clone is a singleton in its sample. V is TRBV7-2 and J is TRBJ2-5; a possible D gene is TRBD1 (7 bases). The V gene's germline CDR1 is SGHTA and CDR2 FQGNSA. Trimming cost V 3 bases and J 4 bases, with 15 bases left between them. This CDR3 has 15 amino acids. The CDR3 protein is CASSFQGGSAETQYF. The DNA of the CDR3 is TGTGCCAGCAGCTTCCAGGGGGGATCAGCAGAGACCCAGTACTTC.

This clone was picked up one time. The chain couples TRBV9 to TRBJ1-4; the D is unclear. Deletions cut 2 bases from V and 0 bases from J, with 5 bases between. The CDR3 length is 14 residues. The germline V gene encodes CDR1 SGDLS and CDR2 YYNGEE. CDR3 coding DNA: TGTGCCAGCAGCGTTACAGCAACTAATGAAAAACTGTTTTTT. Translated: CASSVTATNEKLFF.

The chain uses TRBV7-3 and TRBJ2-1, with TRBD2 identical over 12 bases. Per the germline V gene, CDR1 is SGHTA and CDR2 is FQGTGA. V was pared by 4 bases and J by 5 bases, with 12 bases of the junction left unmatched. The CDR3 spans 18 residues. CDR3 DNA: TGTGCCAGCAGCTCCCAAGGGCTAGCGGGAGGGTTGGACAATGAGCAGTTCTTC. It translates to CASSSQGLAGGLDNEQFF. Together with reference TRBV7-3 and TRBJ2-1, the CDR3 gives the full variable domain: GAGVSQTPSNKVTEKGKYVELRCDPISGHTALYWYRQSLGQGPEFLIYFQGTGAADDSGLPNDRFFAVRPEGSVSTLKIQRTERGDSAVYLCASSSQGLAGGLDNEQFFGPGTRLTVL.

The chain employs TRBV28 and TRBJ1-1; D unresolved. This CDR3 is 15 amino acids long. Trimming left V 5 bases short and J 1 base short, with 14 bases between. Germline CDR1 MDHEN, CDR2 SYDVKM. The DNA of the CDR3 is TGTGCCAGCAGTCCCTCCAGGCGTGCGAACACTGAAGCTTTCTTT. Protein: CASSPSRRANTEAFF.

The chain joins TRBV18 to TRBJ1-3; TRBD1 matches 12 bases. Unmatched junction bases numbered 9, after V lost 3 bases and J lost 0 bases. CDR3 size: 19 residues. Germline V gene sequence: CDR1 KGHSH, CDR2 LQKENI. The CDR3 here is CASSPSGTGGFSSGNTIYF. The CDR3 DNA is TGTGCCAGCTCACCTTCCGGGACAGGGGGCTTCTCCTCTGGAAACACCATATATTTT.

This clone was seen only once. The chain recombines TRBV14 with TRBJ1-3; D is uncertain. The CDR3 extends over 16 amino acids. With 1 base removed from V and 0 bases from J, the gap between germline ends came to 10 bases. Germline V gives CDR1 SGHDN, CDR2 FVKESK. CDR3 sequence (DNA): TGTGCCAGCAGCCAAGCCTCAGTGATCTCTGGAAACACCATATATTTT. It codes for CASSQASVISGNTIYF.

The table lists this clone with many counts. V is TRBV24-1 and J is TRBJ2-2; 7 bases agree with TRBD2. V shed 7 bases, J shed 1 base, and the junction held 5 bases outside the gene matches. The germline CDR1 and CDR2 sequences are KGHDR and SFDVKD. The CDR3 runs to 15 residues. DNA for the CDR3: TGTGCCACCAGCCCGGGACTAATGAACACCGGGGAGCTGTTTTTT. Protein product: CATSPGLMNTGELFF.

The V and J genes are TRBV2 and TRBJ1-5; 9 positions match TRBD1. This CDR3 region has 13 residues. V dropped 6 bases and J dropped 4; count of bases not matched to a gene: 1. Germline loops: CDR1 SNHLY, CDR2 FYNNEI. In DNA, the CDR3 is TGTGCCAGCAGCGGGACAGGGAATCAGCCCCAGCATTTT. This translates into CASSGTGNQPQHF.

The table lists this clone with a few counts. The chain has TRBV9 and TRBJ2-5, with 7 positions matching TRBD1. From germline, CDR1 is SGDLS and CDR2 YYNGEE. Unmatched junction bases numbered 3, after V lost 0 bases and J lost 1 base. The CDR3 is 15 residues long. The DNA of the CDR3 is TGTGCCAGCAGCGTAGAGGGGGCCCTCCAAGAGACCCAGTACTTC. Translation gives CASSVEGALQETQYF.

The J gene is TRBJ2-7, the V gene TRBV6-5; D perhaps matches TRBD1 (5 bases). The CDR3 is made up of 15 amino acids. The ends were cut back, 10 bases at V and 0 bases at J, with 19 bases in the middle. From germline, CDR1 is MNHEY and CDR2 SVGAGI. This CDR3 is CAKFGPLGASYEQYF. The CDR3 region has the DNA TGTGCCAAATTTGGGCCCCTTGGGGCCTCCTACGAGCAGTACTTC.

The chain links TRBV11-3 to TRBJ1-1; D is uncertain. The CDR3 is 13 residues long. CDR1 and CDR2 (germline): SGHNT, YENEEA. The V gene lost 4 bases and the J gene lost 1 base, with 7 bases spanning the gap. In DNA, the CDR3 is TGTGCCAGCAGCTCTCAGTGGAACACTGAAGCTTTCTTT. This codes for CASSSQWNTEAFF. Full variable domain (outside the CDR3, taken from reference TRBV11-3 and TRBJ1-1): EAGVVQSPRYKIIEKKQPVAFWCNPISGHNTLYWYLQNLGQGPELLIRYENEEAVDDSQLPKDRFSAERLKGVDSTLKIQPAELGDSAVYLCASSSQWNTEAFFGQGTRLTVV.

V gene TRBV2 combines with J gene TRBJ1-4; D is unresolved. The CDR3 has 13 amino acids. Germline V gene sequence: CDR1 SNHLY, CDR2 FYNNEI. V lost 11 bases and J lost 4, with 14 bases in between. The CDR3 reads CASKEGVNEKLFF. CDR3 DNA: TGTGCCTCCAAAGAGGGAGTTAATGAAAAACTGTTTTTT.

This sequence joins TRBV15 and TRBJ2-5, with 8 bases fitting TRBD2. The CDR3 is made up of 15 amino acids. V was clipped by 2 bases and J by 1 base; unmatched bases: 3. The germline gives CDR1 LNHNV, CDR2 YYDKDF (reference sequence). CDR3 nucleotide sequence: TGTGCCACCAGCAGAATAGCGGGGCCCCAAGAGACCCAGTACTTC. Protein product: CATSRIAGPQETQYF.

The V and J genes are TRBV24-1 and TRBJ2-5, with D uncertain. Trimming took 1 base from V and 1 from J, leaving 9 bases between them. Germline V lookup: CDR1 KGHDR, CDR2 SFDVKD. This CDR3 comprises 15 residues. In DNA form, the CDR3 reads TGTGCCACCAGTGATTTTCAGTTACCCCAAGAGACCCAGTACTTC. Translated: CATSDFQLPQETQYF.

The rearrangement joins TRBV10-3 to TRBJ1-2; no clear D. V was pared by 0 bases and J by 8 bases, with 16 bases between. Germline V CDR1 and CDR2: ENHRY, SYGVKD. This CDR3 comprises 15 residues. DNA for the CDR3: TGTGCCATCAGTGAGTCGAGGGAGGGCGCCGAGGGCTACACCTTC. It codes for CAISESREGAEGYTF.

The chain links TRBV6-2 or TRBV6-3 to TRBJ1-1; 9 nucleotides align to TRBD1. The CDR3 runs to 16 residues. Germline CDR1 and CDR2: MNHEY and SVGEGT. The V gene end was trimmed by 5 bases and the J gene end by 4 bases; junction bases not matched to a gene: 11. CDR3 DNA: TGTGCCAGCAGTAAAGTCCCGGGACAGGGTGGCACTGAAGCTTTCTTT. This gives the protein CASSKVPGQGGTEAFF.

The V call is TRBV5-1, the J call TRBJ2-7, with D hard to call. V lost 0 bases and J lost 3, with 7 bases in between. The CDR3 covers 13 residues. Germline CDR1 SGHRS, CDR2 YFSETQ. DNA for the CDR3: TGCGCCAGCAGCTTGGAAGTCAGCTACGAGCAGTACTTC. It translates to CASSLEVSYEQYF.

The chain combines TRBV3-1 (or the pseudogene TRBV3-2) with TRBJ2-1, with no clear D. The germline CDR1 and CDR2 sequences are LGHDT and YNNKEL (reference sequence). V lost 5 bases, J lost 4 bases, and 12 bases lay in between. The CDR3 has 14 residues. In DNA, the CDR3 is TGTGCCAGCAGCAAGAGGTCTGGTTACAATGAGCAGTTCTTC. Protein product: CASSKRSGYNEQFF.

The chain couples TRBV2 to TRBJ2-5; 7 bases agree with TRBD1. There are 15 residues in the CDR3. J lost 2 bases, V lost 5 bases, and 8 bases had no gene match. Germline V CDR1 and CDR2: SNHLY, FYNNEI. The CDR3 here is CASSNTGTAQETQYF. The CDR3 coding sequence is TGTGCCAGCAGTAACACTGGGACAGCTCAAGAGACCCAGTACTTC.

The V and J genes are TRBV9 and TRBJ1-6, with TRBD1 identical over 8 bases. This CDR3 contains 14 residues. CDR1 SGDLS and CDR2 YYNGEE come from the germline V gene. The V gene end was trimmed by 5 bases and the J gene end by 7 bases; junction bases not matched to a gene: 5. This CDR3 is CASSETGANSPLHF. The CDR3 region has the DNA TGTGCCAGCAGTGAGACAGGGGCGAATTCACCCCTCCACTTT.

The chain is built from TRBV15 and TRBJ1-4; D not resolved. Germline V gene data show CDR1 as LNHNV and CDR2 as YYDKDF (reference sequence). The CDR3 is 13 amino acids. V gave up 0 bases and J gave up 5 bases, with 4 bases separating them. The CDR3 DNA is TGTGCCACCAGCAGAGACAGAAATGAAAAACTGTTTTTT. Residues: CATSRDRNEKLFF. Using reference TRBV15 and TRBJ1-4 for the parts outside the CDR3, the full variable domain is DAMVIQNPRYQVTQFGKPVTLSCSQTLNHNVMYWYQQKSSQAPKLLFHYYDKDFNNEADTPDNFQSRRPNTSFCFLDIRSPGLGDTAMYLCATSRDRNEKLFFGSGTQLSVL.

This sequence joins TRBV18 and TRBJ2-1, with TRBD2 identical over 9 bases. This CDR3 contains 16 residues. The trim removed 2 bases at V and 7 bases at J, leaving 9 bases unmatched. The V gene's germline CDR1 is KGHSH and CDR2 LQKENI. Here the CDR3 DNA reads TGTGCCAGCTCACCAAGCTCCCGGACTAGCGCAAATGAGCAGTTCTTC. Protein: CASSPSSRTSANEQFF. The complete variable domain, with remaining parts taken from reference TRBV18 and TRBJ2-1, reads NAGVMQNPRHLVRRRGQEARLRCSPMKGHSHVYWYRQLPEEGLKFMVYLQKENIIDESGMPKERFSAEFPKEGPSILRIQQVVRGDSAAYFCASSPSSRTSANEQFFGPGTRLTVL.

The chain uses TRBV7-2 and TRBJ2-5, with 9 bases matching TRBD2. Looked up from germline, CDR1 is SGHTA and CDR2 is FQGNSA. The CDR3 runs to 16 residues. With 4 bases clipped from V and 2 bases from J, the junction kept 8 bases outside the gene matches. CDR3 region: CASSWRTSAIQETQYF. For the CDR3, the DNA is TGTGCCAGCAGCTGGAGGACTAGCGCTATACAAGAGACCCAGTACTTC. Combining the CDR3 with reference TRBV7-2 and TRBJ2-5 gives the whole variable domain GAGVSQSPSNKVTEKGKDVELRCDPISGHTALYWYRQSLGQGLEFLIYFQGNSAPDKSGLPSDRFSAERTGGSVSTLTIQRTQQEDSAVYLCASSWRTSAIQETQYFGPGTRLLVL.

This clone was counted a single time. The J gene is TRBJ2-1, the V gene TRBV5-3; the match to TRBD2 covers 9 bases. TRBV5-3 is an ORF for which the function is uncertain. There are 16 residues in the CDR3. The V gene end was trimmed by 3 bases and the J gene end by 10 bases; junction bases not matched to a gene: 14. The CDR3 DNA sequence: TGTGCCAGAAGCTCTGGACTAAGCGGGGGGCCAAGGGAGCAGTTCTTC. Protein: CARSSGLSGGPREQFF.

The J gene is TRBJ2-7, the V gene TRBV25-1; TRBD1 matches at 8 bases. The CDR3 totals 14 residues. CDR1 is MGHDK and CDR2 is SYGVNS in the germline V gene. V trimming: 4 bases; J trimming: 5 bases; junction bases outside the gene matches: 7. CDR3 nucleotides: TGTGCCAGCAGTGTGGCGGGACAGGCCCACGAGCAGTACTTC. Its protein is CASSVAGQAHEQYF.